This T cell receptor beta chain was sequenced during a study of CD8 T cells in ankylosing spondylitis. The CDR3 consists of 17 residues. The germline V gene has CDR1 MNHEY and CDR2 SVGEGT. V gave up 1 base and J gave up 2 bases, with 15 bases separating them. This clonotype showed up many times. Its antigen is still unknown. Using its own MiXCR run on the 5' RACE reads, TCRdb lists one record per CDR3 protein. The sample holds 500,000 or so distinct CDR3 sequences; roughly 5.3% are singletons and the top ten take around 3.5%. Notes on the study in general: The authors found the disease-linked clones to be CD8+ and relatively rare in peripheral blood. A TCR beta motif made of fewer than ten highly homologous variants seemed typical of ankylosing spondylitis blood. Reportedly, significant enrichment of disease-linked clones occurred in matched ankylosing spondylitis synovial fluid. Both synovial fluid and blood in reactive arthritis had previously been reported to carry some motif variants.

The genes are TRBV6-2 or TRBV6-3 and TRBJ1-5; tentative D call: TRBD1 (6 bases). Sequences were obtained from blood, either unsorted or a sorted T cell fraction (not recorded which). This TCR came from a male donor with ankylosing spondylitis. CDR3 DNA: TGTGCCAGCAGTTACTTTCTTGGGGACAAGGGCAATCAGCCCCAGCATTTT. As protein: CASSYFLGDKGNQPQHF.